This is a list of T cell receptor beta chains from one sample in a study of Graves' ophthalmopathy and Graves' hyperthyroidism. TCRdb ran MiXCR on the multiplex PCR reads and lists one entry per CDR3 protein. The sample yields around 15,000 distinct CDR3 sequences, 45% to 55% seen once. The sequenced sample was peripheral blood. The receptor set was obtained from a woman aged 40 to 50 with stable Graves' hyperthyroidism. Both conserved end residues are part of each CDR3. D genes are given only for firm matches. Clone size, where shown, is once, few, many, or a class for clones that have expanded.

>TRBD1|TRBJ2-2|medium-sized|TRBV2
TGTGCCACCGGACAGGGATCGGAGCCCGGGGAGCTGTTTTTT
CATGQGSEPGELFF
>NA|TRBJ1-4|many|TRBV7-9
TGTGCCAGCAGCTTGAGAGAGGTTGAAAAACTGTTTTTT
CASSLREVEKLFF
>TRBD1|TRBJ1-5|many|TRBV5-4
TGTGCCAGCAGCCCTGGGACAGGGGATCTCCAGCCCCAGCATTTT
CASSPGTGDLQPQHF
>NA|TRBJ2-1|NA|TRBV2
TGTGCCAGTAAAGCAACCTGGAAGGGAGGTGGGGTCGATGAGCAGTTCTTC
CASKATWKGGGVDEQFF
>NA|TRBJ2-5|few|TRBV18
TGTGCCAGCTCACCTGGGCTCACAGAAGAGACCCAGTACTTC
CASSPGLTEETQYF
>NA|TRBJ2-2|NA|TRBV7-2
TGTGCCAGCAGCTCCTCACCGGGACACACGAACACCGGGGAGCTGTTTTTT
CASSSSPGHTNTGELFF
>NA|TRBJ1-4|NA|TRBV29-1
TGCAGCGTGTGGAGCGGGGGGAATGAAAAACTGTTTTTT
CSVWSGGNEKLFF
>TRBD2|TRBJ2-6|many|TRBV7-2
TGTGCCAGCAGCTTAGTCGGGGGGATCATGAGCTCTGGGGCCAACGTCCTGACTTTC
CASSLVGGIMSSGANVLTF
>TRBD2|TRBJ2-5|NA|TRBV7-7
TGTGCTAGCACCCCTGGGACTAGCGGGACGGAGACCCAGTACTTC
CASTPGTSGTETQYF
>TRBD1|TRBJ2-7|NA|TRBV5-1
TGCGCCAGCAGCCCCGGGACAGGACACTACGAGCAGTACTTC
CASSPGTGHYEQYF
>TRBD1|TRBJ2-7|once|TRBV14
TGTGCCAGCAGCCGACCGGGACAGGGATTTGACTACGAGCAGTACTTC
CASSRPGQGFDYEQYF
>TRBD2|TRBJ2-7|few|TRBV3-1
TGTGCCAGCAGCTACGGGACTAGTAGTTCCGAGCAGCACTTC
CASSYGTSSSEQHF
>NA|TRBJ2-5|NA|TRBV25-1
TGTACCAGCAGTGAATCTGTTGGGCAGGACGGGACCCAGTACTTC
CTSSESVGQDGTQYF
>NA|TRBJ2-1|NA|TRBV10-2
TGCGCCAGCAGGCACCCCGGGAGATACAATGAGCAGTTCTTC
CASRHPGRYNEQFF
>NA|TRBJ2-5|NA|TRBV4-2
TGTGCCAGCAATAGGGGGAGAGGTGGAGAGACCCAGTACTTC
CASNRGRGGETQYF
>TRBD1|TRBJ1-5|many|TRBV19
TGTGCCAGTAGTACATCCGGGACAGGTCTTCACAATCAGCCCCAGCATTTT
CASSTSGTGLHNQPQHF
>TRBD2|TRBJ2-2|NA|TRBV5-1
TGCGCCAGCAGCGTTGGGACTAGCGGGGAGAGCGGGGAGCTGTTTTTT
CASSVGTSGESGELFF
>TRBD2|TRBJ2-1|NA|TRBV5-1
TGCGCCAGCGGGAGGGCGAATGAGCAGTTCTTC
CASGRANEQFF
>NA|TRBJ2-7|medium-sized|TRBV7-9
TGTGCCAGCAGCTTCCAGGGCGTTGGGTACGAGCAGTACTTC
CASSFQGVGYEQYF
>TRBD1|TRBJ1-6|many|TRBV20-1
TGCAGTGCTATGGACAGGAGAAATTCACCCCTCCACTTT
CSAMDRRNSPLHF
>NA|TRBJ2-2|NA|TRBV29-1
TGCAGCGTTGGGGGGGTCGGGGAGCTGTTTTTT
CSVGGVGELFF
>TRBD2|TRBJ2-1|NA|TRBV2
TGTGCCGGCAGTGAAGCCTTAGCGGGCCCTCCAGAGCAGTTCTTC
CAGSEALAGPPEQFF
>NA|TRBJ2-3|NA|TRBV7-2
TGTGCCAGCAGCCCTACGGCTAGTATCGGAGCAGATACGCAGTATTTT
CASSPTASIGADTQYF
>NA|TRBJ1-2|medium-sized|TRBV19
TGTGCCAGTAGTCTGGGACACCCTTATGGCTACACCTTC
CASSLGHPYGYTF
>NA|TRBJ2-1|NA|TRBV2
TGTGCCAGCAGAGTCTTAGGGTTATACAATGAGCAGTTCTTC
CASRVLGLYNEQFF
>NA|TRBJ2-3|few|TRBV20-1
TGCAGTGCTAGGGACAACACAGATACGCAGTATTTT
CSARDNTDTQYF
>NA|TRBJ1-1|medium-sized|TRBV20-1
TGCAGCGCTCCGTTGAACACTGAAGCTTTCTTT
CSAPLNTEAFF
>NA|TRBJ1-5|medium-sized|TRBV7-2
TGTGCCAGCAGCTTAATAGGGTATAGCAATCAGCCCCAGCATTTT
CASSLIGYSNQPQHF
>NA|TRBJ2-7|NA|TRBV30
TGTGCCTGGGGTAATGGGCGCGAGCAGTACTTC
CAWGNGREQYF
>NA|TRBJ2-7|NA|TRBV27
TGTGCCAGCAGGCCTTTCGGGGCTCGGTACGAGCAGTACTTC
CASRPFGARYEQYF
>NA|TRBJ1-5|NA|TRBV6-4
TGTGCCAGCTTGCTCGGGAGCAATCAGCCCCAGCATTTT
CASLLGSNQPQHF
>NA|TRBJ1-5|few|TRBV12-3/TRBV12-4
TGTGCCAGCAGTTTAGAAGGCATAAGCAATCAGCCCCAGCATTTT
CASSLEGISNQPQHF
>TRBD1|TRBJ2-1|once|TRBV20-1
TGCAGTGCTCTCGGACAGGGGGGGCGCGGGAGCTACAATGAGCAGTTCTTC
CSALGQGGRGSYNEQFF
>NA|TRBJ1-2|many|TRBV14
TGTGCCAGCAGCCAAGAGGGGACGGGAGGCTACACCTTC
CASSQEGTGGYTF
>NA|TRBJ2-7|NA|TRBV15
TGTGCCACCAGTGCGACTATTGACGGATCCTACGAGCAGTACTTC
CATSATIDGSYEQYF
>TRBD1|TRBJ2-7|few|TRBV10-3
TGTGCCATCAGTGGCCGGGACAGAGACTACGAGCAGTACTTC
CAISGRDRDYEQYF
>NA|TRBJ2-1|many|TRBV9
TGTGCCAGCAGCGTTTCGACTAGCTCCTACAATGAGCAGTTCTTC
CASSVSTSSYNEQFF
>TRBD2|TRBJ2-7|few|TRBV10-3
TGTGCCATCAGAACGACTAGCGGGGCGACCTACGAGCAGTACTTC
CAIRTTSGATYEQYF
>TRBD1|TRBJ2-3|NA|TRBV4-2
TGTGCCAGCAGCCAAGATCTGGCAGGGGGTATAGATACGCAGTATTTT
CASSQDLAGGIDTQYF
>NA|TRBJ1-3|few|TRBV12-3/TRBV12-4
TGTGCCAGCACCGAAGTTCAGGGAAACACCATATATTTT
CASTEVQGNTIYF
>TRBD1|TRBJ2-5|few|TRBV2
TGTGCCAGCAGCGGGACAGGGGGAGGGGCCCAGTACTTC
CASSGTGGGAQYF
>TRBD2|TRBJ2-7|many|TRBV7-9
TGTGCCAGCAGCGACCTAGCGGACCTTTACGAGCAGTACTTC
CASSDLADLYEQYF
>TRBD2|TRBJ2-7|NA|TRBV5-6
TGTGCCAGCAGCGGACTCCTAGCGGGAGGCGATAAAGCCTACGAGCAGTACTTC
CASSGLLAGGDKAYEQYF
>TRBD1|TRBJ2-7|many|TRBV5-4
TGTGCCAGCAGCATGGGACAGGGATACGAGCAGTACTTC
CASSMGQGYEQYF
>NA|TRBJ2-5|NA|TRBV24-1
TGTGCCACCAGTGAGGCCGGGGCCCCTGAGGAAGAGACCCAGTACTTC
CATSEAGAPEEETQYF
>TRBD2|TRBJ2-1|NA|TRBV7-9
TGTGCCAGCAGCTCGGGACTAGCGGGGGGGCTGATCAATGAGCAGTTCTTC
CASSSGLAGGLINEQFF
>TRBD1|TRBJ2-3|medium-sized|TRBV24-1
TGTGCCACCAGTGGACGGGACAGGGGTTACGCAGATACGCAGTATTTT
CATSGRDRGYADTQYF
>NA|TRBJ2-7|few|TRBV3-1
TGTGCCAGCAGCGTTGCCGGGGACGAGCAGTACTTC
CASSVAGDEQYF
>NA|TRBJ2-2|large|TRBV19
TGTGCCATACTAGGGTATGGCGGGGAGCTGTTTTTT
CAILGYGGELFF
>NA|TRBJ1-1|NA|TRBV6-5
TGTGCCAGCAGTCGACAGAACACTGAAGCTTTCTTT
CASSRQNTEAFF
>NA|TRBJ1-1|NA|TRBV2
TGTGCCAGCTGTTCCGGGACGGGGAGGACTGAAGCTCTCTTT
CASCSGTGRTEALF
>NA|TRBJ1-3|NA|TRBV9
TGTGCCAGCAGCGTAAAGCTCCCTGGAAACACCATATATTTT
CASSVKLPGNTIYF
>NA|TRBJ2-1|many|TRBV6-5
TGTGCCAGCAGCACCTGGTCGGACGAGCAGTTCTTC
CASSTWSDEQFF
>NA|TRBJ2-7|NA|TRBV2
TGTGCCAGCAGACTGTCCCCTCTCCTCGAGCAGTACTTC
CASRLSPLLEQYF
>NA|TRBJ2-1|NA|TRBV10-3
TGTGCCATCAGCTCTTCGATAAGCTCCTACAATGAGCAGTTCTTC
CAISSSISSYNEQFF
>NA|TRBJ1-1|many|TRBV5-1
TGCGCCAGCAGCTTGGGAGGGATGGACACTGAAGCTTTCTTT
CASSLGGMDTEAFF
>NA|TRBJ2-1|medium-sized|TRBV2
TGTGCCAGCAGTCCAGGTGCAGGCTACAATGAGCAGTTCTTC
CASSPGAGYNEQFF
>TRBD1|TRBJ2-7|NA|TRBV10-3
TGTGCCATCAGTGACCCACAGGGGGCGTCCTACGAGCAGTACTTC
CAISDPQGASYEQYF
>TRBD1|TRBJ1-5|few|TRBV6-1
TGTGCCAGCAGTGAAGGGGGTCAGGGGGCAGTAAATCAGCCCCAGCATTTT
CASSEGGQGAVNQPQHF